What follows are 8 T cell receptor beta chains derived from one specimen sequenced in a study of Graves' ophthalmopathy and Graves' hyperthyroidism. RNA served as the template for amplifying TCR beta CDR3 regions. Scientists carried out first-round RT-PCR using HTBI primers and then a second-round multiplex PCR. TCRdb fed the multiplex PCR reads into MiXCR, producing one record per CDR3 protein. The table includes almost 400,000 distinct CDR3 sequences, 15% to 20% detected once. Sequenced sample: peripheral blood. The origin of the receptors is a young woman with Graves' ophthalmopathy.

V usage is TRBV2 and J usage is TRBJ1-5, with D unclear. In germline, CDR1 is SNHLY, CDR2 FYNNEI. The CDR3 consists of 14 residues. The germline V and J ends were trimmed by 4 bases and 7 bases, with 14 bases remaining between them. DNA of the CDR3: TGTGCCAGCAGTGTTATGGCAGAACCACAGCCCCAGCATTTT. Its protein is CASSVMAEPQPQHF.

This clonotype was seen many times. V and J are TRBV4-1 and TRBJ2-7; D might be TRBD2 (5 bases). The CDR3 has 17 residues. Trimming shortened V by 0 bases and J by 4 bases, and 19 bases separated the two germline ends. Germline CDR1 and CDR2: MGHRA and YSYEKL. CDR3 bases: TGCGCCAGCAGCCAAGATGAGGGTGGGGTTTTGAGTTACGAGCAGTACTTC. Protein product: CASSQDEGGVLSYEQYF.

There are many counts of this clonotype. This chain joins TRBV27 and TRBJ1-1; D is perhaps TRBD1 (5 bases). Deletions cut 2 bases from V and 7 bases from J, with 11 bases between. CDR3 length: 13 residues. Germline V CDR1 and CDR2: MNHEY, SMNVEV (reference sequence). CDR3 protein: CASSLTGHGEAFF. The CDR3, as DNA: TGTGCCAGCAGTTTAACCGGACACGGTGAAGCTTTCTTT.

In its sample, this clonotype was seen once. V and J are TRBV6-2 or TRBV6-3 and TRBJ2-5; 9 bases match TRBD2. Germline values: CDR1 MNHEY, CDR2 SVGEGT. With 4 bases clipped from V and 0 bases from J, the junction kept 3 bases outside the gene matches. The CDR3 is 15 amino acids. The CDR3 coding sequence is TGTGCCAGCAGTTTTAGCGGGGGTTACCAAGAGACCCAGTACTTC. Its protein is CASSFSGGYQETQYF.

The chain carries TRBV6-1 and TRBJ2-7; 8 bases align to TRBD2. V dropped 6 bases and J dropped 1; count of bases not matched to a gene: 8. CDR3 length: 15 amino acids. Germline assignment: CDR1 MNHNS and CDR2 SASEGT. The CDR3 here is CASRGIAGSSYEQYF. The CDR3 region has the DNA TGTGCCAGCAGGGGTATAGCGGGGAGTTCCTACGAGCAGTACTTC.

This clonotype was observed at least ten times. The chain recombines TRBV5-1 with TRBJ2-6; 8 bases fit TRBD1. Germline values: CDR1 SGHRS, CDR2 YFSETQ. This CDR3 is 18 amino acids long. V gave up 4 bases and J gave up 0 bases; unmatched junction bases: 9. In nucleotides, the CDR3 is TGCGCCAGCAGCCTCGCCGGGACAGGACCCTCTGGGGCCAACGTCCTGACTTTC. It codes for CASSLAGTGPSGANVLTF.

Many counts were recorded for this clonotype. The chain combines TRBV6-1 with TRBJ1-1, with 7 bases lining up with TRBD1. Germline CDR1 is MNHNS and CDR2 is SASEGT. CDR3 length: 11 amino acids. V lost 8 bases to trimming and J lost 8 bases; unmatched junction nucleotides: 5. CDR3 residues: CASPRGQEAFF. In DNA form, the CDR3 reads TGTGCCAGCCCGAGGGGACAGGAAGCTTTCTTT.

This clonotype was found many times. CDR3 DNA: TGTGCCAGCAGCAGAACCGACCCCGGGACACCAGAAGCTTTCTTT. The encoded protein is CASSRTDPGTPEAFF. The chain couples TRBV5-5 to TRBJ1-1; weak D call: TRBD1 (6 bases). The CDR3 is made up of 15 amino acids. V was pared by 4 bases and J by 8 bases, with 21 bases between. Germline lookup yields CDR1 SGHKS and CDR2 YYEKEE (reference sequence).